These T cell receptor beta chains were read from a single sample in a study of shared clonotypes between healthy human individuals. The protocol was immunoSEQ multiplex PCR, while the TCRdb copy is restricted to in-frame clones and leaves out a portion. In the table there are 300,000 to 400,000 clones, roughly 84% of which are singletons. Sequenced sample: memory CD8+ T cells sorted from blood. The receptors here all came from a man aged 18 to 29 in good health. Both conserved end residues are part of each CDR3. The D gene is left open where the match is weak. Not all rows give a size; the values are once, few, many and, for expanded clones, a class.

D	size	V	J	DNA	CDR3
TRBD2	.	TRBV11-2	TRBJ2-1	TGTGCCAGCAGCGCGACTAGCGAGGGGCAGTTCTTC	CASSATSEGQFF
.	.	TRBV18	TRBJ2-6	TGTGCCAGCTCTGCTGGGCCCGTGGGGCCTTCTGGGGCCAACGTCCTGACTTTC	CASSAGPVGPSGANVLTF
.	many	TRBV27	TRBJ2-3	TGTGCCAGCAGTTTTTTGAGAAGGATAGGGGCCGGGGATACGCAGTATTTT	CASSFLRRIGAGDTQYF
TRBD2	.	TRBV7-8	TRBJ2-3	TGTGCCAGCAGCTTCAGGCGGGAGCCTTCCACAGATACGCAGTATTTT	CASSFRREPSTDTQYF
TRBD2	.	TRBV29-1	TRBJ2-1	TGCAGCGTGGACGGAACTAGCGGGGGAGAAAACAATGAGCAGTTCTTC	CSVDGTSGGENNEQFF
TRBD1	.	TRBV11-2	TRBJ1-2	TGTGCCAGCAGCCCCGGGACAGGGGGCTACGGGTATGGCTACACCTTC	CASSPGTGGYGYGYTF
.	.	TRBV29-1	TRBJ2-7	TGCAGCGTTGAGATTTACGCAATAGGGACCTACGAGCAGTACTTC	CSVEIYAIGTYEQYF
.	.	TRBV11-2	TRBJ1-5	TGTGCCAGCAGCTTAGAACAAGTTAATCAGCCCCAGCATTTT	CASSLEQVNQPQHF
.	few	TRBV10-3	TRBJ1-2	TGTGCCATCAGTGAAAGTCTCTCCTATGGCTACACCTTC	CAISESLSYGYTF
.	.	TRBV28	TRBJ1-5	TGTGCCAGCAGTTTCGATCAGCCCCAGCATTTT	CASSFDQPQHF
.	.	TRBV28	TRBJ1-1	TGTGCCAGTAGTGCGTTGGGCACTGAAGCTTTCTTT	CASSALGTEAFF
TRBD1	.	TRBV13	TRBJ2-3	TGTGCCAGCAGCTTCCTTGGACAGGGGGCAACGGGCACAGATACGCAGTATTTT	CASSFLGQGATGTDTQYF
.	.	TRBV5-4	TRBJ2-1	TGTGCCAGCAGTGCTGAGACAGGAGGGAATGAGCAGTTCTTC	CASSAETGGNEQFF
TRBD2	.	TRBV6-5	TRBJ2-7	TGTGCCAGCAGTTACCGCGGCGGGGGAGGGCGGGAGCAGTACTTC	CASSYRGGGGREQYF
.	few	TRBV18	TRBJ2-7	TGTGCCAGCTCACCGGACGGGGTTATCTCCTACGAGCAGTACTTC	CASSPDGVISYEQYF
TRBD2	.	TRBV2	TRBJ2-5	TGTGCCAGCAGCGGACTAGCGGGGGCCCAAGAGACCCAGTACTTC	CASSGLAGAQETQYF
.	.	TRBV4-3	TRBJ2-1	TGCGCCAGCAGCCAAGACCTGTTTCGCAATGAGCAGTTCTTC	CASSQDLFRNEQFF
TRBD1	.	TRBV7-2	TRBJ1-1	TGTGCCAGCAGGTGGACAGGGGGCAACACTGAAGCTTTCTTT	CASRWTGGNTEAFF
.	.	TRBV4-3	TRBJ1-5	TGCGCCAGCAGCCAAGGCGTGGCGAATCAGCCCCAGCATTTT	CASSQGVANQPQHF
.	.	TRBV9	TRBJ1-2	TGTGCCAGCAGCGTAGTCACGGCCGGCCATAACTATGGCTACACCTTC	CASSVVTAGHNYGYTF
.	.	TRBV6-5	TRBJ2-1	TGTGCCAGCAGTTACTCTGGCTGGGCCTACAATGAGCAGTTCTTC	CASSYSGWAYNEQFF
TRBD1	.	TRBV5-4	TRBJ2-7	TGTGCCAGCAGCTGGGGACAGGGCTACGAGCAGTACTTC	CASSWGQGYEQYF
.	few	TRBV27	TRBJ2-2	TGTGCCAGCAGTTCCAGATTGACAGTGAACACCGGGGAGCTGTTTTTT	CASSSRLTVNTGELFF
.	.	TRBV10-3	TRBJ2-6	TGTGCCATCAGTGGCTCTTACTCTGGGGCCAACGTCCTGACTTTC	CAISGSYSGANVLTF
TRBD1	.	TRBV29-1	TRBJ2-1	TGCAGCGTTGGGTACCGGGGGACAGGGTTAGATGAGCAGTTCTTC	CSVGYRGTGLDEQFF
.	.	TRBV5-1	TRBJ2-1	TGCGCCAGCAGCTTGGTCCCGTCCGGGACGATAGACAATGAGCAGTTCTTC	CASSLVPSGTIDNEQFF
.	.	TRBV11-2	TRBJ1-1	TGTGCCAGCACCGCTCACATCCGGCTGAACACTGAAGCTTTCTTT	CASTAHIRLNTEAFF
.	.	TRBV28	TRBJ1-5	TGTGCCAGCAGTTTATGGGGGGTAAGGCAGCCCCAGCATTTT	CASSLWGVRQPQHF
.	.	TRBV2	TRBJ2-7	TGTGCCAGCAGTCCACAGGGCTACTACGAGCAGTACTTC	CASSPQGYYEQYF
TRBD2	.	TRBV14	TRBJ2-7	TGTGCCAGCAGCAAGCTAGCGGCCCTCTCCTACGAGCAGTACTTC	CASSKLAALSYEQYF
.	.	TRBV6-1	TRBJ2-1	TGTGCCAGCTGGATCCCGGGACCCTACAATGAGCAGTTCTTC	CASWIPGPYNEQFF
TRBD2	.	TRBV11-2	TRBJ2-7	TGTGCCAGCAGCTTTGGGACTAGCGCATCCTACGAGCAGTACTTC	CASSFGTSASYEQYF
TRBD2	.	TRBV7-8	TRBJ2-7	TGTGCCAGCAGCTTAGCGTTTCTAGCGGGGGCCTACGAGCAGTACTTC	CASSLAFLAGAYEQYF
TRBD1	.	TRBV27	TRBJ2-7	TGTGCCAGCAGTCTAAGGACAGGGTTCCACGAGCAGTACTTC	CASSLRTGFHEQYF
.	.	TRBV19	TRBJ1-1	TGTGCCAGTAGTATAAATAGGGGCACTGAAGCTTTCTTT	CASSINRGTEAFF
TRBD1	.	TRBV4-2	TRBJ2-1	TGTGCCAGCGGACAGGGATCCTACAATGAGCAGTTCTTC	CASGQGSYNEQFF
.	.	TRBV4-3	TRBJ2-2	TGCGCCAGCAGCCAAGATCCGAACACCGGGGAGCTGTTTTTT	CASSQDPNTGELFF
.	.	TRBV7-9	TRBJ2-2	TGTGCCAGCAGCTTAGTGGGGGGCGTCCCCGGGGAGCTGTTTTTT	CASSLVGGVPGELFF
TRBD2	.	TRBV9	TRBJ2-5	TGTGCCAGCAGCATGGGACTAGCACGCGACGGTCGGGACCAGTACTTC	CASSMGLARDGRDQYF
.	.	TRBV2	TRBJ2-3	TGTGCCAGCAGTGACTTCCTAGGGGATACGCAGTATTTT	CASSDFLGDTQYF
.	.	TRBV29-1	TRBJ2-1	TGCAGCGTTGTTCGTAGCTATGGTGTTGAGCAGTTCTTC	CSVVRSYGVEQFF
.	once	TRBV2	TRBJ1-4	TGTGCCAGCACCAAAGGCGAGGGGACTAATGAAAAACTGTTTTTT	CASTKGEGTNEKLFF
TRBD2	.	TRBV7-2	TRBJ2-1	TGTGCCAGCAGCTTACAACTAGCGGGGCCCCCGGGCAATGAGCAGTTCTTC	CASSLQLAGPPGNEQFF
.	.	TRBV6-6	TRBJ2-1	TGTGCCAGCACCCACCGGGACATGCCCTACAATGAGCAGTTCTTC	CASTHRDMPYNEQFF
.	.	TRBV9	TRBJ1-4	TGTGCCAGCAGCGTAGCTGATAGGGGGGGTGAAAAACTGTTTTTT	CASSVADRGGEKLFF
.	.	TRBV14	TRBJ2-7	TGTGCCAGCAGCTCAGATTCTGGGGGCGAGCAGTACTTC	CASSSDSGGEQYF
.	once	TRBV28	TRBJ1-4	TGTGCCAGCAGCCCTTGGGATGAAAAACTGTTTTTT	CASSPWDEKLFF
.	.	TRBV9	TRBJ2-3	TGTGCCAGCGGGAGTAGGGTTAGCGCAAGCACAGATACGCAGTATTTT	CASGSRVSASTDTQYF
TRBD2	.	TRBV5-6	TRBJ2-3	TGTGCCAGCAGCTCGACTAGCGGGATGAGCACAGATACGCAGTATTTT	CASSSTSGMSTDTQYF
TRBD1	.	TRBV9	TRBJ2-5	TGTGCCAGCAGCTTACAGGGGACCCAAGAGACCCAGTACTTC	CASSLQGTQETQYF
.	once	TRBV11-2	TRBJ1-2	TGTGCCAGCAGCTTAGGCGGGATTTGGGACACATTGGACGATGGCTACACCTTC	CASSLGGIWDTLDDGYTF
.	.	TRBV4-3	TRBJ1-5	TGCGCCAGCAGCCAAGTGCCCGGGAGAGGCAATCAGCCCCAGCATTTT	CASSQVPGRGNQPQHF
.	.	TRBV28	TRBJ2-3	TGTGCCAGCAGTCCCAACACAGATACGCAGTATTTT	CASSPNTDTQYF
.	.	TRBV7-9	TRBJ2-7	TGTGCCAGCAGCCGGACCTCCTACGAGCAGTACTTC	CASSRTSYEQYF
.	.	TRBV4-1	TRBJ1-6	TGCGCCAGCAGCCAAGATTGGGCCCGGGGTTCACCCCTCCACTTT	CASSQDWARGSPLHF